This TCR beta chain was found in a study of post-analysis software for immune sequencing data. General study points: Elevated frequency relative to controls characterized several TRBV segments in patients, TRBV5-6, TRBV5-1 and TRBV20-1 among them.

This clonotype has more than one count but fewer than ten. Its specificity is not known. The CDR3 spans 15 residues. Germline V gene sequence: CDR1 DFQATT, CDR2 SNEGSKA (reference sequence). V lost 6 bases, J lost 3 bases, and 9 bases stayed unmatched. Incorporated into the TCR beta cDNA libraries were unique molecular identifiers, which served to reduce PCR and sequencing biases. One entry per CDR3 protein results from TCRdb running MiXCR on the PCR reads. In the table there are about 810,000 distinct CDR3 sequences, about 53% of which are singletons. The TCR was taken from a girl between 5 and 17 years old with multiple sclerosis. Sequencing was performed on blood. The chain is built from TRBV20-1 and TRBJ2-1; 9 nucleotides match TRBD1. The CDR3 sequence is CSAPLPGQGYNEQFF. CDR3 in DNA: TGCAGTGCCCCCCTCCCGGGACAGGGCTACAATGAGCAGTTCTTC.